This entry describes one TCR beta chain. Its antigen is not identified. These data come from a study of T cell responses to AZD1222 COVID-19 vaccine. Whole-study results and caveats: Two AZD1222 doses significantly raised spike-specific TCR breadth and depth over controls. Among the donors, most were white British and more were female, and clonal diversity was possibly underestimated. Among those given AZD1222, only six were seropositive at baseline.

Trimming removed 0 bases at V and 8 bases at J, with 6 bases between. This CDR3 comprises 12 residues. Germline V gene lookup returns CDR1 SGHRS and CDR2 YFSETQ. Samples with a second dose at about 4 or about 12 weeks were pooled together. The table came from immunoSEQ multiplex PCR; TCRdb's copy has only in-frame clones and leaves some out. Among around 150,000 clones, roughly 93% were seen once, and the ten largest hold 1.5% to 2.5%. This TCR was recovered from an adult who received the AZD1222 COVID-19 vaccine. Here the sequenced sample was peripheral blood, taken 28 days after the second AZD1222 dose. The chain joins TRBV5-1 to TRBJ2-1; D not certain. The CDR3 DNA is TGCGCCAGCAGCTTGGAAAGGGATGAGCAGTTCTTC. It encodes CASSLERDEQFF.